This T cell receptor beta chain comes out of a study of T cell responses to AZD1222 COVID-19 vaccine. The protocol was immunoSEQ multiplex PCR, while the TCRdb copy is restricted to in-frame clones and leaves out a portion. The sample shows over 100,000 clones, around 83% of them seen only once. Germline V gene data show CDR1 as MDHEN and CDR2 as SYDVKM. The germline V and J ends were trimmed by 7 bases and 5 bases, with 20 bases remaining between them. The CDR3 extends over 15 amino acids. V gene TRBV28 combines with J gene TRBJ1-2, with D perhaps TRBD1 (5 bases). This sequence originates from an adult in good health. The source material was peripheral blood, sampled on day 0 of AZD1222 vaccination. CDR3 nucleotide sequence: TGTGCCAGCATCCCCGGGACGCTCGAAGGGTATGGCTACACCTTC. Translation gives CASIPGTLEGYGYTF.